The sequence of this T cell receptor (beta chain) was determined in a study of blood T cell repertoires in COVID-19 (dated by TCRdb to the early 2020s). With respect to the entire study: Collaborator samples came from the United States, Italy and Spain and covered acute and convalescent phases of COVID-19. The sample metadata nearly always contained a de-identified subject ID, COVID-19 status, age in years and sex. Where available, HLA class I and class II types were obtained from metadata supplied by the sample provider rather than from assay-based typing. A freely available public database, intended as a resource for researchers studying the immune response to SARS-CoV-2, is where the repertoires were released. Deeply sampled blood TCRbeta repertoires from subjects exposed to, actively infected with, or recovered from COVID-19 were included in the dataset. The material from the prospective study consisted of cDNA or gDNA derived from T cells, B-cell-depleted T cells, or PBMCs. The samples were drawn from the first 160 participants of the ongoing ImmuneRACE study and from 1,200 or so subjects provided by 6 global collaborators.

TCRbeta CDR3 regions were amplified from genomic DNA by means of the immunoSEQ Assay, a bias-controlled multiplex PCR. The paper's processing steps were these. The number of nucleated cells in each sample was estimated from the amplification of reference gene primers within the assay. Sequence reads were collapsed and filtered to measure the absolute abundance of every unique TCRbeta CDR3 rearrangement. Productive Simpson clonality was computed per sample as the square root of Simpson's diversity index over productive rearrangements. Sourced from immuneACCESS, this table was stored by TCRdb with only in-frame sequences that have V and J called. A share of the clones is absent; for the studies checked, an unresolved V gene accounts for under half, and the remainder has no known explanation. V and J calls and clone size come straight from that table; D and trimming were deduced from the DNA. Here the sample has under 200,000 clones; roughly 86% occur a single time. The ten largest clones represent roughly 3.4% of the sample.

What the authors observed across the whole study: Clinical and demographic metadata were provided uncurated, with the amount varying by source and participant.

Of note for this clone: Which antigen it targets is not known. It has no much larger one-base neighbor in the sample; base qualities were not kept.

The collaborating institutions used their own protocols to collect whole blood in K2EDTA tubes. For TCRbeta analysis, collaborators shipped samples as frozen whole blood, isolated PBMCs, or DNA extracted from either of those sample types. The germline V gene specifies SGHTA as CDR1 and FQGNSA as CDR2. The CDR3 starts with the cysteine, ends with the phenylalanine, and has 15 residues. CDR3 DNA is the only sequence kept; it has 45 bases, read in frame from the first base. V was cut back by 1 base and J by 4 bases, leaving a gap of 13 bases between them. Sample: peripheral blood. The sequence links TRBV7-2 to TRBJ2-5; matching of 6 bases hints at TRBD1 as the D gene. The sequence was obtained from a man aged 65 to 79 with acute or convalescent COVID-19. Here the CDR3 is given as CASSLVVGAAETQYF. At the DNA level, the sequence is TGTGCCAGCAGCTTAGTGGTGGGGGCTGCAGAGACCCAGTACTTC.